This TCR beta chain came from a study of blood T cell repertoires in COVID-19 (dated by TCRdb to about 2020). About the full investigation: The collaborator samples originated in the United States, Italy and Spain and spanned the acute and convalescent phases of COVID-19. The material from the prospective study consisted of cDNA or gDNA derived from T cells, B-cell-depleted T cells, or PBMCs. Deeply sampled blood TCRbeta repertoires from subjects exposed to, actively infected with, or recovered from COVID-19 were included in the dataset. The repertoires were released in a freely available public database intended as a resource for research on the immune response to SARS-CoV-2. Samples came from the ongoing ImmuneRACE study (first 160 participants) plus 1,254 subjects from 6 global collaborators. The sample metadata nearly always contained a de-identified subject ID, COVID-19 status, age in years and sex. Where available, HLA class I and class II types were taken from metadata supplied by the sample provider and were not determined by assay-based typing. Beyond this particular receptor, the publication reports: The quantity of clinical and demographic metadata differed by source and by participant and was supplied without curation.

The immunoSEQ Assay, a bias-controlled multiplex PCR, was used to amplify TCRbeta CDR3 regions from genomic DNA. The study's processing was this. The number of nucleated cells in each sample was estimated from the amplification of reference gene primers within the assay. To quantify the absolute abundance of each unique TCRbeta CDR3 rearrangement, sequence reads were collapsed and filtered. For each sample, productive Simpson clonality was calculated by taking the square root of Simpson's diversity index across productive rearrangements. The clones in this table, taken by TCRdb from immuneACCESS, are in-frame only. Not every clone is retained; where verified, under half of the shortfall comes from an unresolved V gene, and the cause of the rest is unknown. The DNA gave D and trimming, while V, J and clone size come from that table. Within this sample are around 270,000 clones, with approximately 87% of them counted one time only. The ten largest clones capture 2% to 2.5% of the sample.

The CDR3 spans 18 residues, from the cysteine through the phenylalanine. The kept DNA is CDR3 alone, 54 bases in frame from the first base. On this clone: There is no known antigen for this receptor. Base qualities were left out, and no much larger clone turns up one base away.

Whole blood was collected in K2EDTA tubes by collaborating institutions according to the institutions' own protocols. Collaborator samples were shipped for TCRbeta analysis as frozen whole blood, isolated PBMCs, or DNA extracted from either sample type. The source material was peripheral blood. The receptor was isolated from a woman between 50 and 59 years old with acute or convalescent COVID-19. The rearranged segments are TRBV21-1 and TRBJ2-3; the D segment call TRBD2 is taken from the table without a DNA check. TRBV21-1 is described as a pseudogene. The CDR3: CASSKRSSGESSTDTQYF. The sequenced DNA is TGTGCCAGCAGCAAGAGGTCTAGCGGGGAATCTAGCACAGATACGCAGTATTTT.